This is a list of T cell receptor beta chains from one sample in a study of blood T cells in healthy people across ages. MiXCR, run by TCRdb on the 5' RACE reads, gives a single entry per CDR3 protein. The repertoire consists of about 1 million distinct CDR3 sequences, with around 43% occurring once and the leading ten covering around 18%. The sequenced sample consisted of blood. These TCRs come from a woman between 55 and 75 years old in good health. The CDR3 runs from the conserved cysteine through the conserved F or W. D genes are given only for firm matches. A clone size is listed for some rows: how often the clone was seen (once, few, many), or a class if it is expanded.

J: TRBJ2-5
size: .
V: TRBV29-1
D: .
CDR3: CSVVGRQGRGNEQYF
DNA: TGCAGCGTGGTTGGGCGGCAGGGGCGTGGGAATGAGCAGTACTTC

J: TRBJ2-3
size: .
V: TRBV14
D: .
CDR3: CASSQERIVTRDTQYF
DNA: TGTGCCAGCAGCCAAGAGCGGATAGTCACGAGAGATACGCAGTATTTT

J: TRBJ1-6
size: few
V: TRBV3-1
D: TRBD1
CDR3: CASSQHGTGDNSPLHF
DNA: TGTGCCAGCAGCCAACACGGCACAGGGGATAATTCACCCCTCCACTTT

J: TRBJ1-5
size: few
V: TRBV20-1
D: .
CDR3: CSASDLEGNQPQHF
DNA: TGCAGTGCTTCGGATCTGGAGGGCAATCAGCCCCAGCATTTT

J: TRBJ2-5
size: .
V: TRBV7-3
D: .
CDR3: CASSLLRSGDQETQYF
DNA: TGTGCCAGCAGCTTATTAAGATCCGGGGACCAAGAGACCCAGTACTTC

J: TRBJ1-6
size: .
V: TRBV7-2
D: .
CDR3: CASSQGFSYNSPLHF
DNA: TGTGCCAGCAGCCAGGGATTTTCCTATAATTCACCCCTCCACTTT

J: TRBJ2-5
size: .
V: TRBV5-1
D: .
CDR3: CASSKQVYQETQYF
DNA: TGCGCCAGCAGCAAGCAAGTGTACCAAGAGACCCAGTACTTC

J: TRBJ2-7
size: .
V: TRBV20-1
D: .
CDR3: CSAARVAGTAPYEQYF
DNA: TGCAGTGCCGCGAGGGTTGCCGGGACCGCGCCGTACGAGCAGTACTTC

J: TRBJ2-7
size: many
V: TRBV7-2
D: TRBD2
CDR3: CASSLSGRVDEQYF
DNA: TGTGCCAGCAGCTTGAGCGGGAGAGTTGACGAGCAGTACTTC

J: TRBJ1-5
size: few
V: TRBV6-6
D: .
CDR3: CASRLEGSNQPQHF
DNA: TGTGCCAGCAGGTTAGAGGGGAGCAATCAGCCCCAGCATTTT

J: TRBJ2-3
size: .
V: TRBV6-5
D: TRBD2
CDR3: CASSYSGQRGATDTQYF
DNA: TGTGCCAGCAGTTACTCGGGCCAGCGGGGGGCCACAGATACGCAGTATTTT

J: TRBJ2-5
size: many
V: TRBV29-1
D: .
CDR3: CSIRRDFPGTQYF
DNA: TGCAGCATACGACGGGACTTCCCGGGGACCCAGTACTTC

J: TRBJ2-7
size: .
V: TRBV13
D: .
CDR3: CASSPPLGAYEQYF
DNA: TGTGCCAGCAGCCCTCCCCTAGGGGCCTACGAGCAGTACTTC

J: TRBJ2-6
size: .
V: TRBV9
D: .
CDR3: CASSVALEGPIGANVLTF
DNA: TGTGCCAGCAGCGTAGCGTTGGAGGGACCCATCGGGGCCAACGTCCTGACTTTC

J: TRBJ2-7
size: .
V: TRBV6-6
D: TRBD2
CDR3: CASSGPGLATYEQYF
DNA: TGTGCCAGCAGTGGACCGGGACTAGCGACCTACGAGCAGTACTTC

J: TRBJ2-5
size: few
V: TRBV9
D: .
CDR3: CASSASPETQYF
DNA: TGTGCCAGCAGCGCGTCTCCGGAGACCCAGTACTTC